This T cell receptor (beta chain) derives from a study of cytomegalovirus exposure and HLA in healthy donors. Study conclusions and caveats: Listed as cytomegalovirus-associated were 150 to 200 TCR beta chains. The authors later found most CMV-associated TCR beta chains appeared HLA-restricted.

In the PCR, 60 Vbeta and 13 Jbeta primers were used. Sequenced by immunoSEQ multiplex PCR; TCRdb stores in-frame clones only, minus some. This table has approximately 92,000 clones, 81% appearing once. Germline lookup yields CDR1 SQVTM and CDR2 ANQGSEA. The CDR3 extends over 13 amino acids. Trimming shortened V by 4 bases and J by 0 bases, and 9 bases separated the two germline ends. As regards this clone: The antigen remains unidentified.

The receptor was isolated from a woman in her 70s in good health and CMV-seropositive. Sequences were obtained from PBMCs. This chain links TRBV29-1 with TRBJ2-5; perhaps TRBD2 as D (6 bases). The chain's CDR3 is CSVAGAYQETQYF. In nucleotides, the CDR3 is TGCAGCGTTGCGGGAGCGTACCAAGAGACCCAGTACTTC.